Shown below are 24 T cell receptor beta chains from a single sample sequenced in a study of PD-L1 blockade in urothelial cancer. The time point is: pretreatment peripheral blood. Assay used: immunoSEQ multiplex PCR; TCRdb lists only in-frame clones, some missing. The profile covers fewer than 45,000 clones, with approximately 80% appearing a single time and roughly 7% taken by the ten largest. The sample here was PBMCs, taken around atezolizumab (anti-PD-L1) treatment. Receptors were obtained from a man between 60 and 75 years old with urothelial cancer.

Regarding this clone: One base away lies a much larger clone, so this may be a sequencing read error. Other DNA sequences in this sample translate to the same CDR3. This sequence joins TRBV7-2 and TRBJ2-7; D unresolved. Looked up from germline, CDR1 is SGHTA and CDR2 is FQGNSA. V gave up 4 bases and J gave up 3 bases, with 4 bases separating them. CDR3 length equals 11 residues. In DNA form, the CDR3 reads TGTGCCAGCAGCTCTTACTACGAGCAGTACTTC. This sequence encodes CASSSYYEQYF. Complete variable domain (other parts from reference TRBV7-2 and TRBJ2-7): GAGVSQSPSNKVTEKGKDVELRCDPISGHTALYWYRQSLGQGLEFLIYFQGNSAPDKSGLPSDRFSAERTGGSVSTLTIQRTQQEDSAVYLCASSSYYEQYFGPGTRLTVT.

This chain joins TRBV5-6 and TRBJ2-3; the match to TRBD1 covers 7 bases. CDR3 length equals 16 residues. V shed 3 bases and J 6 bases; nucleotides not matched to a gene: 13. The germline CDR1 and CDR2 sequences are SGHDT and YYEEEE. The CDR3 sequence: CASSSRTGRLGDTQYF. DNA of the CDR3: TGTGCCAGCAGCTCCCGGACAGGACGCCTCGGGGATACGCAGTATTTT.

V and J are TRBV2 and TRBJ2-7; D remains unclear. The CDR3 has 13 amino acids. Germline lookup yields CDR1 SNHLY and CDR2 FYNNEI. V lost 7 bases and J lost 0, with 10 bases in between. CDR3 DNA: TGTGCCAGCAATTCAGACACCTCCTACGAGCAGTACTTC. It codes for CASNSDTSYEQYF.

This clone was detected a few times. The chain recombines TRBV28 with TRBJ2-7; possibly TRBD2 for D (7 bases). CDR1 is MDHEN, CDR2 SYDVKM, per germline. The CDR3 covers 15 residues. V was cut by 6 bases and J by 3 bases, with 18 bases left in between. CDR3: CASSRPGEGNYEQYF. The CDR3 coding sequence is TGTGCCAGCAGCCGCCCAGGGGAGGGGAACTACGAGCAGTACTTC.

V usage is TRBV19 and J usage is TRBJ1-5; 7 bases line up with TRBD1. The CDR3 is 15 residues long. Looked up from germline, CDR1 is LNHDA and CDR2 is SQIVND (reference sequence). With 5 bases clipped from V and 3 bases from J, the junction kept 7 bases outside the gene matches. The CDR3 DNA is TGTGCCAGTAGTGTTACAGGGGACAACAATCAGCCCCAGCATTTT. Its translation: CASSVTGDNNQPQHF.

This clone was seen a single time. The chain couples TRBV28 to TRBJ2-3, with a weak D call TRBD2 (6 bases). The CDR3 sequence is 12 residues long. Trimming removed 4 bases at V and 10 bases at J, with 12 bases between. Germline-derived CDR1 and CDR2 are MDHEN and SYDVKM. The CDR3 region has the DNA TGTGCCAGCAGTTCCGGGACTTTGGCGCAGTATTTT. This translates into CASSSGTLAQYF.

The chain links TRBV4-1 to TRBJ1-2; no firm D call. V lost 1 base and J 1 base, leaving 7 bases between the germline ends. The CDR3 loop spans 14 amino acids. Germline loops: CDR1 MGHRA, CDR2 YSYEKL. The CDR3 coding sequence is TGCGCCAGCAGCCAAGGCGGCGGTAACTATGGCTACACCTTC. Residues: CASSQGGGNYGYTF.

V gene TRBV27 combines with J gene TRBJ1-2; TRBD1 agrees at 7 bases. CDR1 and CDR2 from the germline V gene are MNHEY and SMNVEV (reference sequence). The CDR3 is 18 amino acids. V lost 5 bases, J lost 4 bases, and 19 bases stayed unmatched. CDR3 residues: CASSPSYRLTGQAYGYTF. As DNA, the CDR3 is TGTGCCAGCAGTCCTTCCTACCGACTGACCGGACAGGCCTATGGCTACACCTTC.

The CDR3 reads CASSITGAQETQYF. In DNA, the CDR3 is TGCGCCAGCAGCATCACAGGGGCCCAGGAGACCCAGTACTTC. The chain has TRBV5-1 and TRBJ2-5; 7 bases align to TRBD1. Germline trimming cut 4 bases from V and 5 bases from J; bases unmatched to any gene: 8. This CDR3 has 14 residues. From germline, CDR1 is SGHRS and CDR2 YFSETQ.

This chain connects TRBV28 to TRBJ2-2; possibly TRBD1 for D (6 bases). V was trimmed by 5 bases and J by 2 bases, leaving 18 bases between them. This CDR3 region has 17 residues. CDR1 and CDR2 from the germline V gene are MDHEN and SYDVKM. The CDR3 coding sequence is TGTGCCAGCAGTCCCCCAGAGTTCGGGACAAACACCGGGGAGCTGTTTTTT. It specifies CASSPPEFGTNTGELFF.

This clone was recorded only once. This chain joins TRBV7-9 and TRBJ2-7, with TRBD2 matching over 7 bases. Germline trimming cut 5 bases from V and 2 bases from J; bases unmatched to any gene: 9. Germline V lookup: CDR1 SEHNR, CDR2 FQNEAQ (reference sequence). The CDR3 spans 15 residues. This CDR3 is CASSTILASAYEQYF. The CDR3 bases are TGTGCCAGCAGCACGATACTAGCGTCCGCCTACGAGCAGTACTTC.

This clone is labeled as large. The gene calls are TRBV6-1 and TRBJ2-3; D not resolved. V lost 3 bases, J lost 6 bases, and 16 bases lay in between. Germline CDR1 reads MNHNS; CDR2 reads SASEGT. CDR3 length equals 15 residues. The CDR3 reads CASSEASSVFDTQYF. As DNA, the CDR3 is TGTGCCAGCAGTGAGGCTTCCTCCGTTTTCGATACGCAGTATTTT.

The chain combines TRBV7-2 with TRBJ2-5; 9 nucleotides agree with TRBD2. The CDR3 loop spans 16 amino acids. With 1 base clipped from V and 4 bases from J, the junction kept 7 bases outside the gene matches. Germline-derived CDR1 and CDR2 are SGHTA and FQGNSA. The CDR3 DNA follows: TGTGCCAGCAGCTTAGATCTCTTTAGCGGGGGAGAGACCCAGTACTTC. Translating gives CASSLDLFSGGETQYF.

About this clone itself: The junction and the germline gene differ at one end; a read error may be behind it. The chain links TRBV30 to TRBJ1-2; 8 positions agree with TRBD1. This CDR3 has 11 amino acids. Germline assignment: CDR1 GTSNPN and CDR2 SVGIG (reference sequence). CDR3 sequence (DNA): TGTGCCTGGAGTGAACCGGGACAGGTAGCCTTC. It encodes CAWSEPGQVAF.

The J gene is TRBJ2-7, the V gene TRBV4-1; 9 nucleotides align to TRBD1. V lost 1 base to trimming and J lost 1 base; unmatched junction nucleotides: 5. The CDR3 runs to 16 residues. Per germline, CDR1 MGHRA and CDR2 YSYEKL. CDR3 coding DNA: TGCGCCAGCAGCCAAGCGACGGGACAGGGATCCTACGAGCAGTACTTC. As protein: CASSQATGQGSYEQYF.

This sequence joins TRBV6-1 and TRBJ1-5, with D maybe TRBD1 (5 bases). In germline, CDR1 is MNHNS, CDR2 SASEGT. This CDR3 comprises 15 residues. V was trimmed by 6 bases and J by 9 bases, leaving 21 bases between them. This chain's CDR3 is CASRRGGAQGGPQHF. DNA for the CDR3: TGTGCCAGCAGAAGGGGTGGGGCCCAGGGTGGGCCCCAGCATTTT.

The gene calls are TRBV4-1 and TRBJ2-3, with D maybe TRBD2 (6 bases). The CDR3 covers 15 residues. Germline V lookup: CDR1 MGHRA, CDR2 YSYEKL. With 0 bases removed from V and 2 bases from J, the gap between germline ends came to 9 bases. The CDR3 loop is CASSQDGTFTDTQYF. CDR3 nucleotides: TGCGCCAGCAGCCAAGACGGGACTTTCACAGATACGCAGTATTTT.

The chain couples TRBV6-5 to TRBJ2-2; 7 nucleotides match TRBD1. In germline, CDR1 is MNHEY, CDR2 SVGAGI. The CDR3 is 15 residues long. Unmatched junction bases numbered 10, after V lost 5 bases and J lost 7 bases. The CDR3 nucleotides read TGTGCCAGCAGTAACCCGACAGGGTCAGGCGGGGAGCTGTTTTTT. Translating it yields CASSNPTGSGGELFF.

The genes are TRBV2 and TRBJ2-1, with D maybe TRBD2 (5 bases). This CDR3 contains 16 residues. The V end was cut by 3 bases, the J end by 4 bases, with 16 bases between. Germline lookup yields CDR1 SNHLY and CDR2 FYNNEI. CDR3 amino acids: CASSEGRGSPYNEQFF. The CDR3 bases are TGTGCCAGCAGTGAGGGTCGAGGGTCTCCTTACAATGAGCAGTTCTTC.

By sample fraction, this clone is medium-sized (0.01 to 0.1%). This chain joins TRBV7-2 and TRBJ2-7, with 7 bases fitting TRBD2. CDR1 is SGHTA and CDR2 is FQGNSA in the germline V gene. V lost 2 bases and J lost 7; bases outside the gene matches: 11. The CDR3 spans 15 residues. The CDR3 nucleotides read TGTGCCAGCAGCTTATGGGGGACGGAGGGAGGGGAGCAGTACTTC. Translated, it gives CASSLWGTEGGEQYF.

The chain joins TRBV2 to TRBJ1-4, with TRBD1 matching 7 bases. Germline lookup yields CDR1 SNHLY and CDR2 FYNNEI. This CDR3 has 14 amino acids. The V segment lost 6 bases and the J segment 7 bases; nucleotides outside the gene matches: 8. CDR3 region: CASSDRVLGEKLFF. The DNA for the CDR3 is TGTGCCAGCAGCGACAGGGTTCTAGGTGAAAAACTGTTTTTT.

The V call is TRBV7-9, the J call TRBJ1-5; TRBD1 is a possible D gene (5 bases). V lost 5 bases and J lost 1, with 9 bases in between. Germline CDR1 and CDR2: SEHNR and FQNEAQ (reference sequence). The CDR3 loop spans 14 amino acids. The CDR3 coding sequence is TGTGCCAGCAGCCCAGGGTTAAGCAATCAGCCCCAGCATTTT. Translated: CASSPGLSNQPQHF.

This clone occurred a few times. V usage is TRBV6-6 and J usage is TRBJ1-6; the match to TRBD1 covers 10 bases. Germline lookup yields CDR1 MNHNY and CDR2 SVGAGI (reference sequence). V was pared by 2 bases and J by 8 bases, with 3 bases of the junction left unmatched. The CDR3 totals 15 residues. The chain's CDR3 is CASSYRDRGYSPLHF. The CDR3 coding sequence is TGTGCCAGCAGTTACCGGGACAGGGGTTATTCACCCCTCCACTTT.

The gene calls are TRBV5-8 and TRBJ2-7; D may be TRBD2 (5 bases). This CDR3 has 16 amino acids. The germline V gene has CDR1 SGHTS and CDR2 YDEGEE. The ends were cut back, 4 bases at V and 4 bases at J, with 21 bases in the middle. The CDR3 bases are TGTGCCAGCAGCCGAACCGAGGGTGCCCTAGAATACGAGCAGTACTTC. Protein sequence: CASSRTEGALEYEQYF.